The sequence of this TCR beta chain was determined in a study of regulatory T cells in long-lasting Graves disease (dated by TCRdb to the early 2020s). Context from the whole study: Newly diagnosed Graves' disease patients had taken antithyroid drugs for less than 3 months. Patients with persistent Graves' disease were compared with patients with newly diagnosed Graves' disease using TCR sequencing and RNA sequencing of peripheral blood. The study was registered as a clinical trial and conducted in China. A total of 33 samples underwent TCR sequencing, from around 13 patients with persistent Graves' disease and 20 or so patients with newly diagnosed Graves' disease. Broad study findings and their caveats: The authors noted that the small sample size was a limitation that may lower accuracy. A larger number of public clonotypes was shared among persistent patients (approximately 2,600) than among newly diagnosed patients (around 970). Persistent disease showed preferential use of TRBV28, TRBJ1-2 and TRBJ2-5, whereas newly diagnosed disease favored TRBV20-1 and TRBJ2-1. Persistent Graves' disease patients showed lower TCR Shannon entropy and fewer highly expanded clones than newly diagnosed patients, suggesting clonal expansion. Sequencing and analysis were restricted to the TCR beta chain. Peripheral blood alone was examined, since thyroid tissue, which constituted the primary lesion, could not be accessed.

The sample's time point label, decoded: newly diagnosed GD, antithyroid drugs for less than 3 months. For both TCR sequencing and RNA sequencing, RNA was extracted from PBMCs using TRIzol. Graves' disease was diagnosed according to American Thyroid Association guidelines. Patients for the study were recruited at an endocrinology department in Xi'an, China. From each patient, around 9 milliliters of peripheral blood was collected into an EDTA anticoagulant tube. Ficoll Paque Plus density gradient separation was used to isolate PBMCs, and no further T cell sorting was done. An Agilent 2100 Bioanalyzer and agarose gel were used to check RNA quality, and a NanoDrop 2000 was used to measure RNA concentration. There are many counts of this clonotype. This clone's antigen is unknown. The sample holds no much larger clone one base away, and base qualities are not on file. Trimming leaves V shorter by 4 bases and J shorter by 5 bases, with the junction holding 11 bases beyond the gene matches. CDR1 and CDR2 are drawn from the germline V gene (reference sequence): DFQATT, SNEGSKA. The CDR3 spans 15 residues, from the cysteine through the phenylalanine. Of the read, only the CDR3 DNA is kept; its 45 bases are in frame from base 1.

Libraries were made using multiplex PCR. TCRdb names Illumina HiSeq 4000 as the instrument used. CDR3 regions were amplified by Arm-PCR with iRepertoire HTBI primers to construct TCR beta libraries. Gel purification was performed on PCR products prior to sequencing. Under the source paper's analysis protocol: Across samples, fewer than 70 TRBV and 14 TRBJ segments were identified and used for gene usage analysis of CDR3 amino acid clonotypes. Filtered high-quality paired reads were merged into contigs using COPE and FqMerger. BLAST was used to align contigs to IMGT TRBV, TRBD and TRBJ reference genes, and CDR3 was defined according to IMGT. Highly expanded clones were defined as clonotypes with a frequency above 0.1%. Repertoire diversity was measured by Shannon entropy, and V-J evenness by the Gini coefficient. A clonotype found in more than one individual was treated as public. TCRdb trimmed the raw reads at Q25, called clones with MiXCR and kept productive beta chains. Rows are unified per CDR3 protein, each entry keeping the most common DNA and genes. These V and J calls originate from TCRdb's pipeline instead of the authors' own analysis. This sample lists approximately 230,000 distinct CDR3 sequences; about 16% were detected once. Approximately 24% of the sample comes from the top ten.

The material sequenced was peripheral blood mononuclear cells (PBMCs), taken at new diagnosis, from a patient treated with antithyroid drugs. The chain links TRBV20-1 with TRBJ2-3; TRBD1 fits 8 bases in the junction. The origin of this receptor is a female donor with Graves disease. The DNA is TGCAGTGCTACAACTGACAGGGGTGGGGGAGATACGCAGTATTTT. This gives the protein CSATTDRGGGDTQYF.